A selection of T cell receptor beta chains follows, all from one sample in a study of T cells in Graves' hyperthyroidism and ophthalmopathy. TCRdb processed the multiplex PCR reads anew with MiXCR; each CDR3 protein has one entry. The table has about 46,000 distinct CDR3 sequences, 45% to 50% seen once; the top ten hold 32%. The sequenced material came from peripheral blood or thyroid tissue (not recorded which). The receptors were gathered from a woman in her forties or fifties with Graves' hyperthyroidism. Each CDR3 is given with its conserved first and last residue. The D gene is left open where the match is weak. Rows may omit the clone size; those that give it use once, few, many or a size class.

>.|TRBV11-2|TRBJ2-7|.
CASFGATYEQYF
TGTGCCAGCTTCGGGGCCACCTACGAGCAGTACTTC
>.|TRBV29-1|TRBJ1-2|.
CSAHGPLNYGYTF
TGCAGCGCCCACGGACCCCTAAACTATGGCTACACCTTC
>.|TRBV10-3|TRBJ1-5|medium-sized
CAISESGGGRTQPQHF
TGTGCCATCAGTGAGTCGGGAGGGGGTCGTACTCAGCCCCAGCATTTT
>.|TRBV2|TRBJ2-2|.
CASKGSYRGGLRELFF
TGTGCCAGCAAGGGGAGCTATAGAGGGGGACTCAGGGAGCTGTTTTTT
>.|TRBV9|TRBJ1-2|.
CASSAGTYYGYTF
TGTGCCAGCAGCGCAGGGACTTACTATGGCTACACCTTC
>TRBD1|TRBV6-2/TRBV6-3|TRBJ1-5|many
CASSRDRGRGGNQPQHF
TGTGCCAGCAGCCGGGACAGGGGGCGTGGAGGCAATCAGCCCCAGCATTTT
>.|TRBV4-2|TRBJ2-2|.
CASSQTSGELFF
TGTGCCAGCAGCCAGACTAGCGGGGAGCTGTTTTTT
>.|TRBV20-1|TRBJ2-7|many
CSASPSADEQYF
TGCAGTGCTAGCCCCTCCGCGGACGAGCAGTACTTC
>.|TRBV15|TRBJ1-5|.
CATSRPGQFQPQHF
TGTGCCACCAGCAGACCCGGACAATTTCAGCCCCAGCATTTT
>TRBD1|TRBV11-2|TRBJ1-2|.
CAGTPGTAYGHTF
TGTGCCGGCACCCCTGGGACAGCCTATGGCCACACCTTC
>TRBD2|TRBV20-1|TRBJ2-7|.
CSASLRGRSYEQYF
TGCAGTGCTAGCCTTCGCGGGAGGTCCTACGAGCAGTACTTC
>.|TRBV7-9|TRBJ1-1|.
CASSFYICSAAPVNTEAFF
.
>.|TRBV15|TRBJ2-5|many
CATSRDRTLETQYF
TGTGCCACCAGCAGAGATAGGACCCTGGAGACCCAGTACTTC
>.|TRBV7-2|TRBJ1-1|.
CASSLEGRVNTEAFF
TGTGCCAGCAGCTTAGAGGGCAGGGTGAACACTGAAGCTTTCTTT
>.|TRBV12-3/TRBV12-4|TRBJ1-1|many
CASSLSPNVAFF
TGTGCCAGCAGTCTCAGCCCAAACGTAGCTTTCTTT
>.|TRBV10-3|TRBJ1-2|once
CAIRAAGNLNYGYTF
TGTGCCATCAGGGCCGCAGGGAACCTTAACTATGGCTACACCTTC
>.|TRBV7-2|TRBJ2-7|.
CASSQGGGYEQYF
TGTGCCAGCAGCCAGGGGGGGGGCTACGAGCAGTACTTC
>.|TRBV20-1|TRBJ1-5|many
CSAGIWGKVQPQHF
TGCAGTGCTGGGATTTGGGGGAAAGTCCAGCCCCAGCATTTT
>.|TRBV6-1|TRBJ2-3|.
CASNDRDRGTDTQYF
TGTGCCAGCAACGACCGGGACCGCGGCACAGATACGCAGTATTTT
>TRBD2|TRBV7-9|TRBJ2-7|.
CAGSSGTSGNEQYF
TGTGCCGGCAGCTCGGGGACTAGCGGGAACGAGCAGTACTTC
>TRBD2|TRBV20-1|TRBJ2-1|.
CSARDATGTSGLNEQFF
TGCAGTGCTAGAGACGCTACCGGGACTAGCGGGCTAAATGAGCAGTTCTTC
>.|TRBV5-8|TRBJ2-5|many
CASSLGAIETQYF
TGTGCCAGCAGCTTGGGGGCCATTGAGACCCAGTACTTC
>TRBD1|TRBV9|TRBJ2-2|many
CASSVAQGATGELFF
TGTGCCAGCAGCGTAGCCCAGGGGGCGACCGGGGAGCTGTTTTTT
>TRBD1|TRBV7-3|TRBJ2-2|.
CASSLDQQGPLFF
TGTGCCAGCAGCTTAGACCAACAGGGGCCCCTGTTTTTT
>TRBD1|TRBV15|TRBJ1-3|many
CATSINQGAAGNTIYF
TGTGCCACCAGCATAAACCAGGGGGCGGCTGGAAACACCATATATTTT
>TRBD1|TRBV2|TRBJ1-6|.
CASREDRGKSSPLHF
TGTGCCAGCAGAGAAGACAGGGGCAAGAGTTCACCCCTCCACTTT
>.|TRBV25-1|TRBJ1-1|.
CASSESGYSNTEAFF
TGTGCCAGCAGTGAATCGGGGTACTCGAACACTGAAGCTTTCTTT
>.|TRBV28|TRBJ2-3|.
CASRRTDTQYF
TGTGCCAGCAGACGAACAGATACGCAGTATTTT
>.|TRBV9|TRBJ2-7|many
CASSGRPHRDEQYF
TGTGCCAGCAGCGGAAGACCCCACAGGGACGAGCAGTACTTC
>TRBD1|TRBV7-9|TRBJ1-2|many
CASSTPGGGRGYGYTF
TGTGCCAGCAGCACCCCGGGAGGGGGCCGTGGCTATGGCTACACCTTC
>TRBD1|TRBV7-6|TRBJ2-7|many
CASSRNAGRQGAEQYF
TGTGCCAGCAGCCGAAACGCCGGGAGACAGGGGGCCGAGCAGTACTTC
>.|TRBV20-1|TRBJ2-7|.
CSASRDTNYEQYF
TGCAGTGCTTCCAGGGACACCAACTACGAGCAGTACTTC
>TRBD1|TRBV4-1|TRBJ1-2|large
CASSNGQGAFTF
TGCGCCAGCAGCAACGGACAGGGGGCGTTCACCTTC